A single sample is the source of the 26 T cell receptor beta chains below, sequenced in a study of yellow fever vaccine responses in identical twins. TCRdb analysed the RT-PCR reads with MiXCR anew, one entry per CDR3 protein. The sample shows 11,000 to 15,000 distinct CDR3 sequences, approximately 84% of them seen only once. This material consisted of T cells from blood (PBMCs), unsorted or a sorted subset (not recorded which), taken before or after yellow fever vaccination (not recorded which). These receptors were taken from a woman aged 18-35 years who received the yellow fever vaccine.

The CDR3 region is CSVEPKLAQDTEAFF. CDR3 nucleotides: TGCAGCGTTGAACCAAAGTTGGCACAGGACACTGAAGCTTTCTTT. V gene TRBV29-1 combines with J gene TRBJ1-1, with a tentative D call TRBD1 (5 bases). V was shortened by 2 bases and J by 3 bases, with 16 bases between the two germline ends. Germline CDR1 is SQVTM and CDR2 is ANQGSEA. CDR3 size: 15 residues.

The chain uses TRBV4-3 and TRBJ2-4; the D call may be TRBD1 or TRBD2 (5 bases each). This CDR3 has 14 residues. Germline values: CDR1 LGHNA, CDR2 YSLEER. V dropped 2 bases and J dropped 9 bases, with 14 bases sitting between them. The CDR3 sequence is CASSQPLRDPIQYF. CDR3 nucleotides: TGCGCCAGCAGCCAACCTCTTAGGGACCCCATTCAGTACTTC.

This clonotype occurred a few times. The genes are TRBV4-1 and TRBJ1-1; TRBD1 might be the D (5 bases). The V end was cut by 2 bases, the J end by 4 bases, with 11 bases between. The germline V gene has CDR1 MGHRA and CDR2 YSYEKL. CDR3 length: 14 residues. CDR3 DNA: TGCGCCAGCAGCCAAATCAGGGCGGGCACTGAAGCTTTCTTT. Translated, it gives CASSQIRAGTEAFF.

The chain is built from TRBV21-1 and TRBJ2-3; the table gives TRBD2 as D, unverified against the DNA. TRBV21-1 is a recognized pseudogene. The CDR3 has 16 residues. The CDR3 bases are TGTGCCAGCAGCCTCGTCCCACGACGACGGGAATATACGCAGTATTTT. It translates to CASSLVPRRREYTQYF.

The rearrangement links TRBV20-1 to TRBJ1-1, with a weak D call TRBD1 (5 bases). Germline CDR1 reads DFQATT; CDR2 reads SNEGSKA (reference sequence). This CDR3 region has 13 residues. V lost 5 bases, J lost 2 bases, and 12 bases lay in between. DNA of the CDR3: TGCAGTGCTCCTAGGACACTCAACACTGAAGCTTTCTTT. Translation: CSAPRTLNTEAFF.

This clonotype has just a few counts. This sequence joins TRBV20-1 and TRBJ1-1, with a tentative D call TRBD1 (5 bases). V was trimmed by 5 bases and J by 1 base, leaving 11 bases between them. This CDR3 has 13 residues. Germline assignment: CDR1 DFQATT and CDR2 SNEGSKA (reference sequence). This chain's CDR3 is CSAFHTGNTEAFF. In DNA, the CDR3 is TGCAGTGCTTTCCACACAGGGAACACTGAAGCTTTCTTT.

The rearrangement joins TRBV5-1 to TRBJ2-1; 7 nucleotides agree with TRBD1. Germline V lookup: CDR1 SGHRS, CDR2 YFSETQ. The junction had 3 bases not matched to a gene; V was cut back by 1 base and J by 5 bases. The CDR3 loop spans 14 amino acids. The CDR3 DNA sequence: TGCGCCAGCAGCTTGATGGGGACAGACAATGAGCAGTTCTTC. This sequence encodes CASSLMGTDNEQFF.

The chain joins TRBV12-3 or TRBV12-4 to TRBJ1-4; no definite D call. The CDR3 spans 12 residues. Trimming stripped 9 bases from V and 7 bases from J, with 12 bases between. The CDR3 loop reads CASNSGFEKLFF. The CDR3 DNA is TGTGCCAGTAACAGCGGGTTTGAAAAACTGTTTTTT.

A few counts support this clonotype. The rearrangement uses TRBV29-1 and TRBJ2-5; 9 nucleotides match TRBD1. Germline loops: CDR1 SQVTM, CDR2 ANQGSEA. Trimming at V came to 6 bases and at J to 4 bases, leaving 6 bases not matched to a gene. This CDR3 has 13 residues. CDR3 in amino acids: CSVAGQGRETQYF. The DNA of the CDR3 is TGCAGCGTCGCGGGACAGGGAAGAGAGACCCAGTACTTC.

The chain has TRBV12-3 or TRBV12-4 and TRBJ2-2; a weak D match, TRBD1 (5 bases). This CDR3 is built from 15 residues. V was cut by 4 bases and J by 4 bases, with 13 bases left in between. In DNA form, the CDR3 reads TGTGCCAGCAGTTCCCGGGTTAGGGGCACCGGGGAGCTGTTTTTT. Translated, it gives CASSSRVRGTGELFF.

The chain links TRBV10-3 to TRBJ2-1, with 10 nucleotides matching TRBD2. The CDR3 runs 15 residues. V gave up 0 bases and J gave up 8 bases; unmatched junction bases: 4. Germline values: CDR1 ENHRY, CDR2 SYGVKD. The CDR3 DNA is TGTGCCATCAGTGAGTCCTCTAGCGGGAGACATGAGCAGTTCTTC. This gives the protein CAISESSSGRHEQFF.

This rearrangement joins TRBV29-1 to TRBJ2-5; D is perhaps TRBD2 (5 bases). V lost 6 bases and J 3 bases, leaving 5 bases between the germline ends. Germline CDR1 reads SQVTM; CDR2 reads ANQGSEA. This CDR3 spans 10 amino acids. Written as DNA, the CDR3 is TGCAGCGTCGGGGAAGAGACCCAGTACTTC. Protein sequence: CSVGEETQYF.

This clonotype has only one observation. The chain recombines TRBV12-3 or TRBV12-4 with TRBJ2-4; D may be TRBD1 (5 bases). The CDR3 has 14 residues. Trimming removed 7 bases at V and 4 bases at J, with 14 bases between. CDR3 sequence (DNA): TGTGCCAGCAACTCCGGGCAGGGTAAAAACATTCAGTACTTC. Protein product: CASNSGQGKNIQYF.

This clonotype has only a few counts. V is TRBV29-1 and J is TRBJ2-1; TRBD1 agrees at 8 bases. V lost 8 bases to trimming and J lost 7 bases; unmatched junction nucleotides: 7. From germline, CDR1 is SQVTM and CDR2 ANQGSEA. The CDR3 is made up of 12 amino acids. The CDR3 loop reads CSFLDRANEQFF. The CDR3 nucleotides read TGCAGCTTCCTGGACAGGGCGAATGAGCAGTTCTTC.

This rearrangement joins TRBV11-3 to TRBJ1-3, with 7 bases that match TRBD1. After removal of 5 bases from V and 4 bases from J, the junction contained 11 bases not matched to a gene. The CDR3 length is 16 residues. Germline lookup yields CDR1 SGHNT and CDR2 YENEEA. The CDR3 spells CASSTRDSYMGNTIYF. The CDR3 DNA sequence: TGTGCCAGCAGCACACGGGACAGTTACATGGGAAACACCATATATTTT.

The chain couples TRBV7-3 to TRBJ2-1; D might be TRBD1 or TRBD2, each matching 5 bases. CDR1 SGHTA and CDR2 FQGTGA come from the germline V gene. V lost 5 bases and J lost 7, with 18 bases in between. The CDR3 extends over 15 amino acids. CDR3: CASSPSRDDKNEQFF. CDR3 nucleotide sequence: TGTGCCAGCAGCCCTAGCCGGGACGACAAAAATGAGCAGTTCTTC. The whole variable domain, filled in from reference TRBV7-3 and TRBJ2-1, reads GAGVSQTPSNKVTEKGKYVELRCDPISGHTALYWYRQSLGQGPEFLIYFQGTGAADDSGLPNDRFFAVRPEGSVSTLKIQRTERGDSAVYLCASSPSRDDKNEQFFGPGTRLTVL.

The gene calls are TRBV20-1 and TRBJ2-1; TRBD2 matches 8 bases. Germline V gene sequence: CDR1 DFQATT, CDR2 SNEGSKA (reference sequence). This CDR3 spans 16 amino acids. The junction had 9 bases not matched to a gene; V was cut back by 5 bases and J by 0 bases. The CDR3 here is CSAPPHGRASYNEQFF. Written as DNA, the CDR3 is TGCAGTGCTCCCCCCCACGGGAGGGCCTCCTACAATGAGCAGTTCTTC.

On this clonotype itself: One end of the junction does not line up with germline, which may come from a read error. CDR3 bases: TGCGCCAGCATTCAACCGAAGGGGCTAGAGGGCTACGAGCAGTACTTC. Its protein is CASIQPKGLEGYEQYF. V is TRBV23-1 and J is TRBJ2-7, with D perhaps being TRBD1 or TRBD2 (5 bases each). TRBV23-1 is an ORF; its function is uncertain. The CDR3 runs to 16 residues.

This chain connects TRBV24-1 to TRBJ2-3; 7 bases map to TRBD2. V was pared by 8 bases and J by 6 bases, with 13 bases of the junction left unmatched. The CDR3 consists of 15 residues. Germline V CDR1 and CDR2: KGHDR, SFDVKD. CDR3 loop: CATKGGLPNEDTQYF. In DNA, the CDR3 is TGTGCCACCAAGGGAGGGTTACCCAATGAGGATACGCAGTATTTT.

The chain couples TRBV4-1 to TRBJ2-2; D gene ambiguous. The CDR3 has 13 amino acids. Germline lookup yields CDR1 MGHRA and CDR2 YSYEKL. V was shortened by 5 bases and J by 4 bases, with 8 bases between the two germline ends. The DNA for the CDR3 is TGCGCCAGCAGCGTTCCGGGCACCGGGGAGCTGTTTTTT. Translation gives CASSVPGTGELFF.

This clonotype showed up just once. The chain combines TRBV29-1 with TRBJ1-1; D remains unclear. Germline V gives CDR1 SQVTM, CDR2 ANQGSEA. The CDR3 covers 11 residues. Trimming removed 7 bases from V and 5 bases from J, with 11 bases in between. The CDR3 bases are TGCAGCGCCCGGAATTTTACTGAAGCTTTCTTT. Translating gives CSARNFTEAFF.

The J gene is TRBJ2-7, the V gene TRBV2; 9 bases line up with TRBD2. Trimming cost V 4 bases and J 6 bases; bases outside gene matches: 7. Germline V gene data show CDR1 as SNHLY and CDR2 as FYNNEI. CDR3 length: 14 residues. The CDR3 region is CASSVSSGALEQYF. The CDR3 bases are TGTGCCAGCAGTGTTTCTAGCGGGGCCCTCGAGCAGTACTTC.

This rearrangement joins TRBV7-3 to TRBJ2-1; 13 nucleotides match TRBD2. Germline CDR1 is SGHTA and CDR2 is FQGTGA. Trimming removed 5 bases from V and 12 bases from J; junction bases left unmatched: 13. The CDR3 contains 16 residues. The CDR3 sequence is CASSPTPGTSGMSQFF. The DNA for the CDR3 is TGTGCCAGCAGCCCTACACCCGGGACTAGCGGGATGTCGCAGTTCTTC.

This clonotype has only one observation. The V and J genes are TRBV20-1 and TRBJ1-6; 7 nucleotides agree with TRBD1. CDR1 DFQATT and CDR2 SNEGSKA come from the germline V gene (reference sequence). V shed 0 bases and J 5 bases; nucleotides not matched to a gene: 1. The CDR3 runs 14 residues. The CDR3 bases are TGCAGTGCTAGAGATACAGGGGATAATTCACCCCTCCACTTT. Translated: CSARDTGDNSPLHF.

The chain has TRBV11-1 and TRBJ2-2; D might be TRBD1 (5 bases). With 5 bases removed from V and 3 bases from J, the gap between germline ends came to 16 bases. CDR1 is SGHAT and CDR2 is FQDESV in the germline V gene (reference sequence). The CDR3 runs 16 residues. CDR3 DNA sequence: TGTGCCAGCAGCCGAACGCGGACACCCGACACCGGGGAGCTGTTTTTT. Its protein is CASSRTRTPDTGELFF.

The gene calls are TRBV28 and TRBJ2-4, with D perhaps TRBD1 or TRBD2 (5 bases each). Germline V gene data show CDR1 as MDHEN and CDR2 as SYDVKM. V was cut by 6 bases and J by 2 bases, with 14 bases left in between. This CDR3 is built from 15 residues. CDR3 sequence (DNA): TGTGCCAGCAGACCCCCCGGGACGACCAAAAACATTCAGTACTTC. It specifies CASRPPGTTKNIQYF.